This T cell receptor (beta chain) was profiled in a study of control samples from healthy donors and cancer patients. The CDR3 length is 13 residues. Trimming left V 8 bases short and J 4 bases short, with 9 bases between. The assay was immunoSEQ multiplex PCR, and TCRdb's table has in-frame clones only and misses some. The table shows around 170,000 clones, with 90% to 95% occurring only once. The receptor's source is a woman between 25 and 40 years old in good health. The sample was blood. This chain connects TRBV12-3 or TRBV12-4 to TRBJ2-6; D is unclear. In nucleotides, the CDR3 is TGTGCCAGCGGTCCGGCCGGGGCCAACGTCCTGACTTTC. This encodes CASGPAGANVLTF.